The clone carrying this T cell receptor beta chain came up many times. RNA transcripts provided the source from which TCR beta CDR3 regions were amplified. With the HTBI primer set, the TCR CDR3 went through a first round of RT-PCR. TCRdb analysed the multiplex PCR reads with MiXCR anew, one entry per CDR3 protein. The repertoire has about 350,000 distinct CDR3 sequences, 11% to 15% of them found once; the top ten carry roughly 25%. This record belongs to a study of T cells in Graves' hyperthyroidism and ophthalmopathy. Trimming left V 5 bases short and J 4 bases short, with 9 bases between. Per germline, CDR1 MNHNS and CDR2 SASEGT. The CDR3 consists of 13 residues. Diagnosis relied on clinical symptoms, serum thyroxine and TRAb, thyroid ultrasound and orbital computed tomography.

The sequence came from a woman in her thirties with Graves' hyperthyroidism. Sequencing was done on a sample of blood. The chain is built from TRBV6-1 and TRBJ2-1; D not certain. The CDR3 reads CASSYGRYNEQFF. CDR3 in DNA: TGTGCCAGCAGTTACGGGCGGTACAATGAGCAGTTCTTC.